These 18 T cell receptor beta chains were all obtained from the same sample, sequenced in a study of OX40 agonist ivuxolimab in advanced cancers. Sequencing was performed with immunoSEQ multiplex PCR; in TCRdb, only in-frame clones are kept and a portion is missing. This table has approximately 64,000 clones, about 80% appearing once. Sequenced here: CD4+ or CD8+ T cells sorted from blood, sampled in a trial of the OX40 agonist ivuxolimab. All receptors come from an adult with an advanced solid tumor such as melanoma, head and neck, liver or kidney cancer.

The chain uses TRBV2 and TRBJ1-6; D call uncertain. The CDR3 is made up of 16 amino acids. The germline gives CDR1 SNHLY, CDR2 FYNNEI. Deletions cut 4 bases from V and 0 bases from J, with 10 bases between. CDR3 nucleotide sequence: TGTGCCAGCAGTGTACGGCTCAGCTCCTATAATTCACCCCTCCACTTT. This sequence encodes CASSVRLSSYNSPLHF.

The CDR3 protein is CASSGLGANYGYTF. The CDR3 nucleotides are TGCGCCAGCAGCGGGCTGGGAGCTAACTATGGCTACACCTTC. The genes are TRBV5-1 and TRBJ1-2; no reliable D call. The CDR3 consists of 14 residues. Germline V gives CDR1 SGHRS, CDR2 YFSETQ. With 4 bases removed from V and 0 bases from J, the gap between germline ends came to 10 bases. Combining the CDR3 with reference TRBV5-1 and TRBJ1-2 gives the whole variable domain KAGVTQTPRYLIKTRGQQVTLSCSPISGHRSVSWYQQTPGQGLQFLFEYFSETQRNKGNFPGRFSGRQFSNSRSEMNVSTLELGDSALYLCASSGLGANYGYTFGSGTRLTVV.

This chain uses TRBV7-9 with TRBJ2-6; D ambiguous. The V gene's germline CDR1 is SEHNR and CDR2 FQNEAQ (reference sequence). Trimming removed 3 bases at V and 0 bases at J, with 9 bases between. The CDR3 runs 16 residues. CDR3 sequence: CASSLDHSSGANVLTF. As DNA, the CDR3 is TGTGCCAGCAGCTTGGATCATAGCTCTGGGGCCAACGTCCTGACTTTC. The entire variable domain, with the rest obtained from reference TRBV7-9 and TRBJ2-6, is as follows: DTGVSQNPRHKITKRGQNVTFRCDPISEHNRLYWYRQTLGQGPEFLTYFQNEAQLEKSRLLSDRFSAERPKGSFSTLEIQRTEQGDSAMYLCASSLDHSSGANVLTFGAGSRLTVL.

This clone was seen a few times. The CDR3 sequence is CAAWGVGETQYF. The CDR3 coding sequence is TGTGCCGCCTGGGGCGTCGGGGAGACCCAGTACTTC. The chain employs TRBV6-6 and TRBJ2-5; a possible D gene is TRBD1 (5 bases). Trimming stripped 11 bases from V and 5 bases from J, with 15 bases between. The CDR3 length is 12 residues. Per germline, CDR1 MNHNY and CDR2 SVGAGI (reference sequence).

The chain uses TRBV5-1 and TRBJ2-5; TRBD1 matches 8 bases. The CDR3 runs to 15 residues. After removal of 8 bases from V and 5 bases from J, the junction contained 14 bases not matched to a gene. The germline gives CDR1 SGHRS, CDR2 YFSETQ. For the CDR3, the DNA is TGCGCCAGTGCTAAAATAAACACAGGGGGTGAGACCCAGTACTTC. Protein sequence: CASAKINTGGETQYF.

This clone was picked up a small number of times. The J gene is TRBJ1-5, the V gene TRBV7-2; unclear D gene. V lost 5 bases and J lost 5, with 10 bases in between. This CDR3 contains 13 residues. The germline V gene has CDR1 SGHTA and CDR2 FQGNSA. This CDR3 is CASSTQADQPQHF. In nucleotides, the CDR3 is TGTGCCAGCAGCACCCAGGCGGATCAGCCCCAGCATTTT.

V is TRBV2 and J is TRBJ2-2; the D is unclear. V lost 1 base, J lost 6 bases, and 12 bases lay in between. The V gene's germline CDR1 is SNHLY and CDR2 FYNNEI. The CDR3 has 15 amino acids. CDR3 in amino acids: CASSEGLPPPGELFF. As DNA, the CDR3 is TGTGCCAGCAGTGAAGGACTTCCTCCTCCCGGGGAGCTGTTTTTT.

This clone was seen just once. The genes are TRBV4-2 and TRBJ1-3, with D possibly being TRBD1 (6 bases). CDR1 LGHNA and CDR2 YNFKEQ come from the germline V gene. V was trimmed by 1 base and J by 4 bases, leaving 14 bases between them. The CDR3 spans 16 residues. Here the CDR3 DNA reads TGTGCCAGCAGCCAAGTAGGGGGATTTGAGGGAAACACCATATATTTT. As protein: CASSQVGGFEGNTIYF.

V is TRBV27 and J is TRBJ1-1, with D possibly TRBD1 on 5 matching bases. Trimming left V 5 bases short and J 1 base short, with 8 bases between. The CDR3 runs to 13 residues. Germline V gene lookup returns CDR1 MNHEY and CDR2 SMNVEV (reference sequence). This chain's CDR3 is CASSQGRNTEAFF. As DNA, the CDR3 is TGTGCCAGCAGTCAGGGTCGGAACACTGAAGCTTTCTTT.

The genes are TRBV6-1 and TRBJ2-1, with no clear D. Germline V gives CDR1 MNHNS, CDR2 SASEGT. This CDR3 is built from 14 residues. The V end was cut by 1 base, the J end by 5 bases, with 9 bases between. CDR3 DNA: TGTGCCAGCAGTGAAGGATTGAGGAACAATGAGCAGTTCTTC. This gives the protein CASSEGLRNNEQFF.

The sample holds a few counts of this clone. CDR3 nucleotide sequence: TGCGCCAGCAGCTTGCTGACAGGGGGCGGTGGAGAAAAACTGTTTTTT. As protein: CASSLLTGGGGEKLFF. V gene TRBV5-1 combines with J gene TRBJ1-4; 10 positions match TRBD1. The V gene end was trimmed by 1 base and the J gene end by 8 bases; junction bases not matched to a gene: 8. The CDR3 extends over 16 amino acids. Germline V CDR1 and CDR2: SGHRS, YFSETQ. Full variable domain (rest looked up from reference TRBV5-1 and TRBJ1-4): KAGVTQTPRYLIKTRGQQVTLSCSPISGHRSVSWYQQTPGQGLQFLFEYFSETQRNKGNFPGRFSGRQFSNSRSEMNVSTLELGDSALYLCASSLLTGGGGEKLFFGSGTQLSVL.

V is TRBV6-4 and J is TRBJ1-5; D is unclear. Trimming removed 3 bases from V and 1 base from J, with 13 bases in between. Per the germline V gene, CDR1 is MRHNA and CDR2 is SNTAGT. The CDR3 sequence is 16 residues long. This chain's CDR3 is CASSEFSSVSNQPQHF. CDR3 in DNA: TGTGCCAGCAGTGAGTTCAGTTCGGTCAGCAATCAGCCCCAGCATTTT.

This chain joins TRBV5-8 and TRBJ2-1; no firm D call. Trimming left V 7 bases short and J 4 bases short, with 6 bases between. CDR3 size: 11 residues. Per germline, CDR1 SGHTS and CDR2 YDEGEE. CDR3 protein: CASSFYNEQFF. CDR3 DNA: TGTGCCAGCTCCTTTTACAATGAGCAGTTCTTC.

The chain uses TRBV5-1 and TRBJ2-5; no firm D call. CDR1 and CDR2 from the germline V gene are SGHRS and YFSETQ. Trimming removed 4 bases at V and 4 bases at J, with 8 bases between. This CDR3 contains 12 residues. CDR3 sequence: CASSTRVETQYF. The CDR3 DNA reads TGCGCCAGCAGCACACGGGTAGAGACCCAGTACTTC.

This clone has just a few counts. The chain recombines TRBV7-9 with TRBJ1-1; D ambiguous. This CDR3 is built from 12 residues. Germline CDR1 reads SEHNR; CDR2 reads FQNEAQ (reference sequence). With 5 bases removed from V and 5 bases from J, the gap between germline ends came to 9 bases. The CDR3 sequence is CASSPGRTEAFF. Written as DNA, the CDR3 is TGTGCCAGCAGCCCGGGCCGAACTGAAGCTTTCTTT.

The chain is built from TRBV6-5 and TRBJ1-4; D might be TRBD1 (5 bases). Trimming left V 5 bases short and J 7 bases short, with 5 bases between. This CDR3 contains 11 residues. Germline values: CDR1 MNHEY, CDR2 SVGAGI. CDR3 residues: CASSQGEKLFF. The DNA for the CDR3 is TGTGCCAGCAGTCAGGGTGAAAAACTGTTTTTT.

This clone has a single count. The chain links TRBV19 to TRBJ2-3; 12 positions match TRBD2. The CDR3 is 17 residues long. The V gene end was trimmed by 3 bases and the J gene end by 2 bases; junction bases not matched to a gene: 6. Germline CDR1 is LNHDA and CDR2 is SQIVND (reference sequence). In nucleotides, the CDR3 is TGTGCCAGTAGTATGGCCCGACTAGCGGGAGCCACAGATACGCAGTATTTT. This encodes CASSMARLAGATDTQYF.

The chain combines TRBV5-5 with TRBJ1-2; TRBD1 is a possible D gene (5 bases). Trimming removed 2 bases at V and 6 bases at J, with 17 bases between. CDR3 size: 15 residues. The germline gives CDR1 SGHKS, CDR2 YYEKEE (reference sequence). CDR3 loop: CASSFRGLNTDGYTF. The CDR3 DNA reads TGTGCCAGCAGCTTCCGGGGCCTAAACACGGATGGCTACACCTTC.